The T cell receptor beta chain under discussion was sequenced for a study of T cells in women clearing cervical HPV infection. Study summary: Cases were women with histologically confirmed HPV16-related CIN3 or worse, including a couple of invasive cancers. Findings and limits, study-wide: T-cell numbers per sample were unknown and may explain richness differences. CIN3+ cases had significantly higher TCR repertoire richness than controls, but evenness did not differ.

TCRdb keeps only in-frame clones here, not all; method: immunoSEQ multiplex PCR. Seen in this sample are approximately 44,000 clones; the ten most common clones hold 7.6%. Regarding this clone: Its antigen is not known.

The sequencing sample was made of blood buffy coat. The TCR sequence derives from a woman aged 18 to 75 with a cervical HPV16 infection that either progressed to CIN3+ or cleared (not recorded which).

The CDR3 loop reads CASRWGGVAGGPSEQFF. CDR3 DNA (partial): TGTGCCAGTAGATGGGGGGGAGTAGCGGGGGGGCCTAGTGAG. The chain couples TRBV19 to TRBJ2-1; 11 bases map to TRBD2. The read terminates 3 residues ahead of where the CDR3 ends, so the germline J gene completes it. V trimming: 6 bases; J trimming: 9 bases; junction bases outside the gene matches: 16. The CDR3 spans 17 residues. The germline CDR1 and CDR2 sequences are LNHDA and SQIVND (reference sequence).